Listed below are T cell receptor beta chains from one sample, sequenced in a study of graft-versus-host responses after intestinal transplantation. Sequenced by immunoSEQ multiplex PCR; TCRdb stores in-frame clones only, minus some. In the table there are 8,000 or so clones, just under 95% of which are singletons. The material sequenced was PBMCs, taken about 30 days after intestinal transplant. The source of these receptors is a human patient who received an intestinal transplant, so some T cells may come from the graft donor. CDR3s include the opening cysteine and the closing phenylalanine or tryptophan. The order of the fields is D gene, J gene, V gene, clone size, CDR3 DNA, CDR3 protein. A D gene is named only where the DNA matches it firmly. The listing skips clone size in some rows; elsewhere it reads once, few, many or a size class.

D gene: .
J gene: TRBJ2-2
V gene: TRBV6-6
clone size: .
CDR3 DNA: TGTGCCAGCAGCCTCTCAATAGTGGGGACCGGGGAGCTGTTTTTT
CDR3 protein: CASSLSIVGTGELFF

D gene: .
J gene: TRBJ1-5
V gene: TRBV4-1
clone size: .
CDR3 DNA: TGCGCCAGCAGCCCCCCCTGGGACAATCAGCCCCAGCATTTT
CDR3 protein: CASSPPWDNQPQHF

D gene: .
J gene: TRBJ1-2
V gene: TRBV6-1
clone size: .
CDR3 DNA: TGTGCCAGCAGTGAAGCGTTGGAGGGGTCTATCGGCTACACCTTC
CDR3 protein: CASSEALEGSIGYTF

D gene: TRBD1
J gene: TRBJ1-1
V gene: TRBV13
clone size: .
CDR3 DNA: TGTGCCAGCAGCTGGTACCGCATGGGACAGGGGCGGTTGAGGACTGAAGCTTTCTTT
CDR3 protein: CASSWYRMGQGRLRTEAFF

D gene: TRBD1
J gene: TRBJ1-2
V gene: TRBV4-1
clone size: .
CDR3 DNA: TGCGCCAGCAGCCGCATACCTGACAGGGTCAACTATGGCTACACCTTC
CDR3 protein: CASSRIPDRVNYGYTF

D gene: .
J gene: TRBJ1-2
V gene: TRBV9
clone size: .
CDR3 DNA: TGTGCCAGCAGCCCTTTATTGAGTGTGTATTATGGCTACACCTTC
CDR3 protein: CASSPLLSVYYGYTF

D gene: TRBD2
J gene: TRBJ2-6
V gene: TRBV6-4
clone size: once
CDR3 DNA: TGTGCCAGCAGTGAAACTAGCGGGGGGGCTGGGGCCAACGTCCTGACTTTC
CDR3 protein: CASSETSGGAGANVLTF

D gene: .
J gene: TRBJ2-5
V gene: TRBV14
clone size: .
CDR3 DNA: TGTGCCAGCAGCCAAGTTCTCTCGGGAGCAGAGACCCAGTACTTC
CDR3 protein: CASSQVLSGAETQYF

D gene: .
J gene: TRBJ1-1
V gene: TRBV10-2
clone size: .
CDR3 DNA: TGCGCCAGCAGTGAGCTTCATGGGGGGACTGAAGCTTTCTTT
CDR3 protein: CASSELHGGTEAFF

D gene: .
J gene: TRBJ2-7
V gene: TRBV19
clone size: few
CDR3 DNA: TGTGCCAGTAGTATAGGCGTCAGGGGCCCCTACGAGCAGTACTTC
CDR3 protein: CASSIGVRGPYEQYF

D gene: .
J gene: TRBJ2-2
V gene: TRBV6-1
clone size: .
CDR3 DNA: TGTGCCAGCAGTGAACCCCCTGAATCGGGCACCGGGGAGCTGTTTTTT
CDR3 protein: CASSEPPESGTGELFF

D gene: .
J gene: TRBJ2-7
V gene: TRBV4-1
clone size: once
CDR3 DNA: TGCGCCAGCAGCCAAGAGGAACAGGGATACGAGCAGTACTTC
CDR3 protein: CASSQEEQGYEQYF

D gene: TRBD1
J gene: TRBJ1-4
V gene: TRBV19
clone size: .
CDR3 DNA: TGTGCCAGTAGTGCCCCGACAGGGGGGGAGCGTTATCGTATAGAAAAACTGTTTTTT
CDR3 protein: CASSAPTGGERYRIEKLFF

D gene: .
J gene: TRBJ1-1
V gene: TRBV5-1
clone size: .
CDR3 DNA: TGCGCCAGCAGCGACGGGACCGACACTGAAGCTTTCTTT
CDR3 protein: CASSDGTDTEAFF

D gene: .
J gene: TRBJ1-6
V gene: TRBV11-2
clone size: .
CDR3 DNA: TGTGCCAGCAGCTTAGTGCTATACACATATTCACCCCTCCACTTT
CDR3 protein: CASSLVLYTYSPLHF

D gene: .
J gene: TRBJ2-7
V gene: TRBV5-1
clone size: .
CDR3 DNA: TGCGCCAGCAGCGACCCGGGGCCCTTGAACGAGCAGTACTTC
CDR3 protein: CASSDPGPLNEQYF

D gene: .
J gene: TRBJ1-1
V gene: TRBV7-6
clone size: .
CDR3 DNA: TGTGCCAGCAGCTCCGACGGGTTGAACACTGAAGCTTTCTTT
CDR3 protein: CASSSDGLNTEAFF

D gene: .
J gene: TRBJ2-3
V gene: TRBV9
clone size: .
CDR3 DNA: TGTGCCAGCAGCTTGAGAGGGGACCTCACAGATACGCAGTATTTT
CDR3 protein: CASSLRGDLTDTQYF

D gene: .
J gene: TRBJ2-5
V gene: TRBV12-5
clone size: .
CDR3 DNA: TGTGCTAGTGGTTCCTCCCTAGCAAAAGAGACCCAGTACTTC
CDR3 protein: CASGSSLAKETQYF

D gene: TRBD1
J gene: TRBJ2-1
V gene: TRBV19
clone size: once
CDR3 DNA: TGTGCCAGTAGTGCAACGACAGGGTATTACAATGAGCAGTTCTTC
CDR3 protein: CASSATTGYYNEQFF

D gene: .
J gene: TRBJ2-3
V gene: TRBV25-1
clone size: .
CDR3 DNA: TGTGCCAGCAGTGAATATGGGGGCTTATACACAGATACGCAGTATTTT
CDR3 protein: CASSEYGGLYTDTQYF

D gene: .
J gene: TRBJ1-1
V gene: TRBV4-2
clone size: once
CDR3 DNA: TGTGCCAGCAGCCAAGTTTACGGGGAAGCGGAGACTGAAGCTTTCTTT
CDR3 protein: CASSQVYGEAETEAFF

D gene: .
J gene: TRBJ2-7
V gene: TRBV4-3
clone size: .
CDR3 DNA: TGCGCCAGCAGCCAAGACATCGGTAGGTACGAGCAGTACTTC
CDR3 protein: CASSQDIGRYEQYF

D gene: TRBD1
J gene: TRBJ1-2
V gene: TRBV2
clone size: .
CDR3 DNA: TGTGCCAGATCACAGGGGATGGAGGACTATGGCTACACCTTC
CDR3 protein: CARSQGMEDYGYTF

D gene: TRBD2
J gene: TRBJ2-5
V gene: TRBV29-1
clone size: .
CDR3 DNA: TGCAGCGTTGAAAGGGGTGCCGGGGGGTTCTGGGAGACCCAGTACTTC
CDR3 protein: CSVERGAGGFWETQYF

D gene: .
J gene: TRBJ2-1
V gene: TRBV9
clone size: .
CDR3 DNA: TGTGCCAGCTCCAGTATCCACACTGAGCAGTTCTTC
CDR3 protein: CASSSIHTEQFF